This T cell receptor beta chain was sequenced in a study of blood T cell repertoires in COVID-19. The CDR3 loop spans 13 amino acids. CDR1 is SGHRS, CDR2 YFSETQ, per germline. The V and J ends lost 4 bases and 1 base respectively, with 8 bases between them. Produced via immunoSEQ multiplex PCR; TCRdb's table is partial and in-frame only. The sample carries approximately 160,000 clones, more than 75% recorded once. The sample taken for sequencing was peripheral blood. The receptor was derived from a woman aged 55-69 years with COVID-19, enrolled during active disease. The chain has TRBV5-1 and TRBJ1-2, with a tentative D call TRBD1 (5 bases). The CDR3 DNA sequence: TGCGCCAGCAGCCAGACAGTTAACTATGGCTACACCTTC. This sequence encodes CASSQTVNYGYTF.